This T cell receptor beta chain was captured by sequencing in a study of blood T cell repertoires in COVID-19 (dated by TCRdb to about 2020). Regarding the complete study: Samples from collaborators originated in the United States, Italy and Spain and spanned both the acute and convalescent phases of COVID-19. Where available, HLA class I and class II types were taken from metadata supplied by the sample provider and were not determined by assay-based typing. The samples were drawn from the first 160 participants of the ongoing ImmuneRACE study and from 950 to 1,500 subjects provided by 6 global collaborators. Deeply sampled blood TCRbeta repertoires from subjects exposed to, actively infected with, or recovered from COVID-19 were included in the dataset. The repertoires were released in a freely available public database intended as a resource for research on the immune response to SARS-CoV-2. A de-identified subject ID, COVID-19 status, age in years and sex were almost always included in the sample metadata. The material from the prospective study consisted of cDNA or gDNA derived from T cells, B-cell-depleted T cells, or PBMCs.

The collaborating institutions used their own protocols to collect whole blood in K2EDTA tubes. For TCRbeta analysis, collaborators shipped samples as frozen whole blood, isolated PBMCs, or DNA extracted from either of those sample types. The immunoSEQ Assay, a bias-controlled multiplex PCR, was used to amplify TCRbeta CDR3 regions from genomic DNA. Per the original workflow: Within the assay, amplification of reference gene primers was used to estimate how many nucleated cells each sample contained. To quantify the absolute abundance of each unique TCRbeta CDR3 rearrangement, sequence reads were collapsed and filtered. Productive Simpson clonality was computed per sample as the square root of Simpson's diversity index over productive rearrangements. Imported from immuneACCESS, the table was reduced by TCRdb to in-frame sequences with V and J called. These copies leave out some clones; in studies compared against another copy, an unresolved V gene accounts for under half, and the cause of the remainder is not known. The DNA was the basis for D and trimming; V, J and clone size are from that table. The table for this sample lists 100,000 or so clones; around 85% of them were counted only once. The top ten clones comprise 13% of the sample.

In the case of this clone: This receptor's antigen is unknown. The sample holds no much larger clone one base away, and base qualities are not on file.

Inclusive of the bounding cysteine and phenylalanine, the CDR3 is 12 residues long. Of all the DNA, just the CDR3 is kept, 36 bases in frame from base 1. V is shortened by 6 bases, J by 9 bases, and the region joining them spans 15 bases. The germline V gene provides CDR1 SNHLY and CDR2 FYNNEI. The research as a whole found: How much clinical and demographic metadata was included differed by source and by participant, and the metadata was provided uncurated.

The clonotype comes from a man between 45 and 60 years old with active or convalescent COVID-19. The specimen sequenced was peripheral blood. Recombination linked TRBV2 to TRBJ2-7, and the D gene may be TRBD2, 6 bases matching. The sequenced DNA is TGTGCCAGCAGAGGTGGAGGGTCTGCGCAGTACTTC. Translated, this gives CASRGGGSAQYF.